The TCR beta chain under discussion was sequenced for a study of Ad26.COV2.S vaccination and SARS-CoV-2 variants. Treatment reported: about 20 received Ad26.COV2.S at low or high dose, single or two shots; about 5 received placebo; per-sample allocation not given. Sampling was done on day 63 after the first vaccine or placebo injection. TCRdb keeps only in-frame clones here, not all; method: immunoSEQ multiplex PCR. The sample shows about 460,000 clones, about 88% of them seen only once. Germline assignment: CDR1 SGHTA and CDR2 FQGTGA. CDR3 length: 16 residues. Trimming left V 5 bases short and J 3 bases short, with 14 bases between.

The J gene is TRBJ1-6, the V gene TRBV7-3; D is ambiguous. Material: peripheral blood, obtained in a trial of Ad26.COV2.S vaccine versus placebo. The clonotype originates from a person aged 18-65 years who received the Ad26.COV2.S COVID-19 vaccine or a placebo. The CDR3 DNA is TGTGCCAGCAGCCCCCGGGCTGACGGCTATAATTCACCCCTCCACTTT. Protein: CASSPRADGYNSPLHF.